This TCR beta chain originates from a study of T cells in Graves' hyperthyroidism and ophthalmopathy. Looking at the study overall: Peripheral blood was secured at the point of initial diagnosis, before any treatment.

The investigators amplified TCR beta CDR3 regions from RNA transcripts. With the HTBI primer set, the TCR CDR3 went through a first round of RT-PCR. TCRdb independently ran MiXCR on the multiplex PCR reads; one entry per CDR3 protein. The profile shows roughly 740,000 distinct CDR3 sequences, around 17% of them singletons. On this clonotype: Antigen specificity is unknown.

CDR3 size: 15 residues. Looked up from germline, CDR1 is MNHEY and CDR2 is SMNVEV (reference sequence). Deletions cut 5 bases from V and 0 bases from J, with 14 bases between. Study conclusions and caveats: Ophthalmopathy, as predicted by the model, came a median approximately 6.5 months after the prediction. The blood repertoire included most of the expanded thyroid clonotypes above 0.001.

Sequenced input: blood. The receptor comes from a man aged 18 to 29 with Graves' hyperthyroidism. V usage is TRBV27 and J usage is TRBJ2-7, with D possibly TRBD2 on 5 matching bases. The CDR3 DNA is TGTGCCAGCAGTCTCATCCCCGGGGACTCCTACGAGCAGTACTTC. Amino acid sequence: CASSLIPGDSYEQYF.